The clone carrying this T cell receptor (beta chain) came up once. Germline V gene lookup returns CDR1 LNHDA and CDR2 SQIVND (reference sequence). Germline trimming cut 4 bases from V and 1 base from J; bases unmatched to any gene: 3. This CDR3 spans 15 amino acids. In the authors' workflow: For nucleated cells, counts were estimated from reference gene primer amplification. Here immunoSEQ multiplex PCR was the method, and the copy in TCRdb shows in-frame clones only, minus some. Clone size and V and J calls were adopted from that table, with D and trimming inferred from the DNA. The sample consists of approximately 130,000 clones, roughly 79% of them appearing once. The data are from a study of blood T cell repertoires in COVID-19. Across the whole study: Material from acute and convalescent COVID-19 was sourced from the United States, Italy and Spain.

The TCR comes from a human donor in a cohort sampled during active COVID-19. The sample taken for sequencing was peripheral blood. The J gene is TRBJ2-5, the V gene TRBV19; 10 bases map to TRBD2. CDR3 bases: TGTGCCAGTAGTACTAGCGGGGGAGCCCAAGAGACCCAGTACTTC. Translating it yields CASSTSGGAQETQYF.